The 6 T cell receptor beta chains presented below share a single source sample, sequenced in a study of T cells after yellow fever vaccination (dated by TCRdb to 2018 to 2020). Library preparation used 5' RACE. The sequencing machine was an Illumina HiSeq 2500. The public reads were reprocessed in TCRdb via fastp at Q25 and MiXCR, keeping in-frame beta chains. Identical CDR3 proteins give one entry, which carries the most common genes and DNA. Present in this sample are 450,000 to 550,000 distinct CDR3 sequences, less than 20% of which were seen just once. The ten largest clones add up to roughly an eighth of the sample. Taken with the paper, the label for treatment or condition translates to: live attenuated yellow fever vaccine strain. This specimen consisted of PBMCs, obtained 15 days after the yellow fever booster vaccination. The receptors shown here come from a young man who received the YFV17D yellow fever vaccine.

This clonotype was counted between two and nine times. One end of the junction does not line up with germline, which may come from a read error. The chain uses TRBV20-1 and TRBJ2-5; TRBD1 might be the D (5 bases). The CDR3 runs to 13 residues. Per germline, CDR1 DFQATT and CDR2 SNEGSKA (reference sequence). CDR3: CSARGQGEETQYF. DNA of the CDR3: TGCAGTGCCAGAGGTCAAGGGGAAGAGACCCAGTACTTC.

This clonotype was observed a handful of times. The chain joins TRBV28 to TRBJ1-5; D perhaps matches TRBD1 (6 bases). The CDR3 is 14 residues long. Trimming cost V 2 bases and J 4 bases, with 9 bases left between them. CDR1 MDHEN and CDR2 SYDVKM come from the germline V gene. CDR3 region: CASSLGGKNQPQHF. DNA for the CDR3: TGTGCCAGCAGTTTAGGGGGCAAAAATCAGCCCCAGCATTTT.

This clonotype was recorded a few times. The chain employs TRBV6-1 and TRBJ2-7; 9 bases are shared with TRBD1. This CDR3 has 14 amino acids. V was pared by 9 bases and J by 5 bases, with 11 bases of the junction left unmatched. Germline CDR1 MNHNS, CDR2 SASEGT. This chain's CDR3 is CASTTLQGAHEQYF. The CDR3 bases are TGTGCCAGTACGACACTACAGGGGGCCCACGAGCAGTACTTC.

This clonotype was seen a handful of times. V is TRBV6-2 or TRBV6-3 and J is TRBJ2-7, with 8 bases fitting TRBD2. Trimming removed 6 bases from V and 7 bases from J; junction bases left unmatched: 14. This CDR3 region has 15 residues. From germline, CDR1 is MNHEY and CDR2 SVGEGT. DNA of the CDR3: TGTGCCAGCAGCCAACACAGCGGGAGCCGGGGAGAGCAGTACTTC. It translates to CASSQHSGSRGEQYF.

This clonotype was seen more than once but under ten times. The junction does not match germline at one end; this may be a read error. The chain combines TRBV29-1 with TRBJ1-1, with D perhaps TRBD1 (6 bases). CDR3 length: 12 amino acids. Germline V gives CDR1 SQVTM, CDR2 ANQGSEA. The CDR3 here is CIAAQGGTEAFF. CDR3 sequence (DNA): TGTATTGCCGCACAGGGAGGGACTGAAGCTTTCTTT.

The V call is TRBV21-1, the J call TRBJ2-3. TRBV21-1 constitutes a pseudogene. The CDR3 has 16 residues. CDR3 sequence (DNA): TGTGCCAGCAGCAACGGGACTAGGTCTGGCACAGATACGCAGTATTTT. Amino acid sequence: CASSNGTRSGTDTQYF.